Presented here are 9 T cell receptor beta chains from one specimen sequenced in a study of control samples from healthy donors and cancer patients. Some clones are missing from TCRdb's copy, which holds only in-frame ones; the method was immunoSEQ multiplex PCR. The sample lists more than 45,000 clones, approximately 90% occurring once. Material for sequencing was PBMCs. All receptors come from a man aged 25-45 years with colorectal cancer.

The V gene is TRBV6-5, the J gene TRBJ1-2; D is unclear. V lost 8 bases, J lost 4 bases, and 11 bases lay in between. Germline V gene data show CDR1 as MNHEY and CDR2 as SVGAGI. The length of the CDR3 is 12 residues. CDR3 sequence reads: CASFTAPYGYTF. In DNA form, the CDR3 reads TGTGCCAGCTTTACTGCACCCTATGGCTACACCTTC.

The rearrangement links TRBV6-6 to TRBJ1-5; possible D gene TRBD1, 6 bases. There are 13 residues in the CDR3. The V end lost 8 bases, the J end lost 4 bases, and 12 bases lay between the germline ends. Germline CDR1 and CDR2: MNHNY and SVGAGI (reference sequence). CDR3 sequence reads: CASRRGENQPQHF. Written as DNA, the CDR3 is TGTGCCAGCCGGAGGGGGGAAAATCAGCCCCAGCATTTT.

The V and J genes are TRBV7-9 and TRBJ1-6; D remains ambiguous. V gave up 3 bases and J gave up 6 bases, with 12 bases separating them. This CDR3 has 15 residues. Germline V gives CDR1 SEHNR, CDR2 FQNEAQ (reference sequence). The DNA of the CDR3 is TGTGCCAGCAGCTTGCGCGGGGAGGGTAATTCACCCCTCCACTTT. Translation gives CASSLRGEGNSPLHF. The full variable domain, in which reference TRBV7-9 and TRBJ1-6 provide the parts outside the CDR3, is DTGVSQNPRHKITKRGQNVTFRCDPISEHNRLYWYRQTLGQGPEFLTYFQNEAQLEKSRLLSDRFSAERPKGSFSTLEIQRTEQGDSAMYLCASSLRGEGNSPLHFGNGTRLTVT.

The rearrangement uses TRBV6-1 and TRBJ2-5; 12 nucleotides agree with TRBD2. Germline CDR1 reads MNHNS; CDR2 reads SASEGT. This CDR3 is 15 amino acids long. V lost 2 bases, J lost 5 bases, and 3 bases stayed unmatched. The CDR3, as DNA: TGTGCCAGCAGTGAACTAGCGGGGGGGCCGGAGACCCAGTACTTC. The encoded protein is CASSELAGGPETQYF.

The rearrangement joins TRBV7-9 to TRBJ2-1; 7 bases agree with TRBD2. This CDR3 region has 13 residues. After removal of 2 bases from V and 15 bases from J, the junction contained 10 bases not matched to a gene. Per germline, CDR1 SEHNR and CDR2 FQNEAQ (reference sequence). The CDR3 DNA reads as TGTGCCAGCAGCTTAAGGGCGGGGGAGGTTCGGTTCTTC. Translating it yields CASSLRAGEVRFF.

The J gene is TRBJ1-1, the V gene TRBV19; D not certain. From germline, CDR1 is LNHDA and CDR2 SQIVND (reference sequence). Trimming took 3 bases from V and 0 from J, leaving 8 bases between them. The CDR3 consists of 14 residues. The CDR3 sequence: CASSIGMMNTEAFF. CDR3 DNA: TGTGCCAGTAGTATTGGGATGATGAACACTGAAGCTTTCTTT.

The chain employs TRBV9 and TRBJ2-3; D gene ambiguous. Looked up from germline, CDR1 is SGDLS and CDR2 is YYNGEE. The CDR3 covers 15 residues. V dropped 2 bases and J dropped 2 bases, with 12 bases sitting between them. Here the CDR3 reads CASSVSGGYTDTQYF. DNA of the CDR3: TGTGCCAGCAGCGTTAGTGGCGGATACACAGATACGCAGTATTTT.

CDR3 nucleotides: TGTGCCAGCAGCTTAGAACGAACGAACACTGAAGCTTTCTTT. This sequence encodes CASSLERTNTEAFF. The rearrangement joins TRBV11-2 to TRBJ1-1, with D unresolved. The germline V gene encodes CDR1 SGHAT and CDR2 FQNNGV. V lost 0 bases to trimming and J lost 1 base, with 6 bases between them. The CDR3 spans 14 residues.

V and J are TRBV6-1 and TRBJ2-7, with a weak D call TRBD1 (6 bases). Germline values: CDR1 MNHNS, CDR2 SASEGT. Trimming removed 3 bases from V and 5 bases from J, with 26 bases in between. The CDR3 is 18 residues long. CDR3 sequence: CASSDDIRGRRGSDEQYF. The CDR3 region has the DNA TGTGCCAGCAGTGATGATATTCGCGGTCGCAGGGGAAGCGACGAGCAGTACTTC.